This T cell receptor (beta chain) appears in the sequencing data of a study of T cell responses to AZD1222 COVID-19 vaccine. V was clipped by 6 bases and J by 10 bases, with 25 bases between them. The CDR3 runs to 16 residues. The protocol was immunoSEQ multiplex PCR, while the TCRdb copy is restricted to in-frame clones and leaves out a portion. The sample carries some 150,000 clones, approximately 92% recorded once. This clonotype originated in an adult who received the AZD1222 COVID-19 vaccine. The chain links TRBV6-7 to TRBJ1-5; possible D gene TRBD1, 5 bases. TRBV6-7 is given ORF status, its function remaining uncertain. The source material was peripheral blood, sampled 28 days after the second AZD1222 dose. The CDR3 region is CASSAQTELNQRPQHF. The CDR3 nucleotides read TGTGCCAGCAGCGCCCAGACAGAGCTCAATCAGCGCCCCCAGCATTTT.